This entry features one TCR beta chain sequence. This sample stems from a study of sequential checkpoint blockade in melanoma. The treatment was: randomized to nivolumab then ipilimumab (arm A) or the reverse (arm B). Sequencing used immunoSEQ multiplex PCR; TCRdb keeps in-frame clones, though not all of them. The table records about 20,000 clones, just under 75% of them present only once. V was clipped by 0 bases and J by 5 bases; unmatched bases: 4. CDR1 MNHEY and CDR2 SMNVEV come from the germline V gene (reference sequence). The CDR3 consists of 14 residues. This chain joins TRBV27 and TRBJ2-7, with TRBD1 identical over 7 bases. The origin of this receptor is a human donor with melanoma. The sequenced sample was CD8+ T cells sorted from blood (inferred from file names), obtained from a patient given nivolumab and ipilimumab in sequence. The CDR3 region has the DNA TGTGCCAGCAGTTTATCGCGGACAGGCCACGAGCAGTACTTC. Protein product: CASSLSRTGHEQYF.